This T cell receptor beta chain appears in the sequencing data of a study of T cell changes during pregnancy in multiple sclerosis. Some clones are missing from TCRdb's copy, which holds only in-frame ones; the method was immunoSEQ multiplex PCR. The table lists about 40,000 clones, under 90% of them singletons. The trim removed 5 bases at V and 9 bases at J, leaving 9 bases unmatched. CDR1 and CDR2 from the germline V gene are MNHEY and SMNVEV (reference sequence). The CDR3 extends over 14 amino acids. The chain employs TRBV27 and TRBJ1-5, with 8 bases identical to TRBD1. Specimen: peripheral blood, collected in the second trimester of pregnancy. The sequence came from a female donor in good health, enrolled as a control in a pregnancy study. CDR3 residues: CASSPRTGQRPQHF. As DNA, the CDR3 is TGTGCCAGCAGTCCGCGGACAGGGCAACGGCCCCAGCATTTT.